The rows below give T cell receptor beta chains drawn from one sample of a study of blood T cell repertoires in COVID-19. Clones were sequenced by immunoSEQ multiplex PCR, and TCRdb holds only the in-frame ones, with some missing. Counted here are about 220,000 clones, 85% to 90% occurring once; the ten biggest clones make up about 15%. Specimen: PBMCs or T cells enriched from blood (not recorded which). The receptors originated from a woman aged 50 to 65 with acute COVID-19. Both conserved end residues are part of each CDR3. A D gene is named only where the DNA matches it firmly. The size entry is marked missing in some rows and otherwise reads once, few, many or a size class.

size	V	D	J	CDR3	DNA
few	TRBV30	NA	TRBJ1-5	CAWSVHGRTVGQPQHF	TGTGCCTGGAGTGTACACGGTAGGACAGTGGGTCAGCCCCAGCATTTT
NA	TRBV7-6	TRBD2	TRBJ2-5	CASSGLLAVQETQYF	TGTGCCAGCAGCGGTCTCCTAGCGGTCCAAGAGACCCAGTACTTC
once	TRBV30	TRBD1	TRBJ2-7	CAWTVGQAGYYEQYF	TGTGCCTGGACCGTAGGACAGGCGGGTTATTACGAGCAGTACTTC
NA	TRBV7-9	TRBD1	TRBJ1-4	CASSYRTGMATNEKLFF	TGTGCCAGCAGCTACCGGACAGGGATGGCAACTAATGAAAAACTGTTTTTT
NA	TRBV27	NA	TRBJ2-7	CASSPGLYYEQYF	TGTGCCAGCAGTCCCGGACTATACTACGAGCAGTACTTC
NA	TRBV7-2	TRBD2	TRBJ2-1	CASGPWLAEYNEQFF	TGTGCCAGCGGTCCTTGGCTAGCGGAGTACAATGAGCAGTTCTTC
NA	TRBV3-1/TRBV3-2	NA	TRBJ1-6	CASSQGGDSPLHF	TGTGCCAGCAGCCAAGGGGGAGATTCACCCCTCCACTTT
NA	TRBV27	NA	TRBJ2-7	CASSLWARGQGEQYF	TGTGCCAGCAGTTTATGGGCTAGGGGTCAGGGCGAGCAGTACTTC
many	TRBV11-2	TRBD1	TRBJ1-1	CASSLKWGTVNTEAFF	TGTGCCAGCAGCTTAAAATGGGGGACAGTGAACACTGAAGCTTTCTTT
few	TRBV3-1/TRBV3-2	NA	TRBJ2-5	CASSQVRQGGTQYF	TGTGCCAGCAGCCAAGTACGTCAGGGAGGGACCCAGTACTTC
NA	TRBV7-8	TRBD2	TRBJ2-3	CASSLGLARRDTQYF	TGTGCCAGCAGCTTGGGACTAGCGCGACGCGATACGCAGTATTTT
NA	TRBV18	NA	TRBJ1-2	CASSPSQDYGYTF	TGTGCCAGCTCACCCAGTCAAGACTATGGCTACACCTTC
NA	TRBV18	NA	TRBJ2-3	CASSPPSLAGSLTDTQYF	TGTGCCAGCTCACCGCCGTCGCTGGCGGGGAGTCTCACAGATACGCAGTATTTT
NA	TRBV20-1	NA	TRBJ2-1	CSASLQGHNEQFF	TGCAGTGCTAGTCTCCAGGGTCACAATGAGCAGTTCTTC
NA	TRBV28	NA	TRBJ2-7	CASSLRGYSYEQYF	TGTGCCAGCAGTTTAAGAGGATACTCCTACGAGCAGTACTTC
few	TRBV28	NA	TRBJ1-1	CASSGPGQPMNTEAFF	TGTGCCAGCAGTGGACCGGGACAACCCATGAACACTGAAGCTTTCTTT
NA	TRBV7-2	NA	TRBJ1-5	CASSFMGSAQPQHF	TGTGCCAGCAGCTTCATGGGCTCGGCCCAGCCCCAGCATTTT
NA	TRBV21-1	NA	TRBJ2-7	CASSPLSLSYEQYF	TGTGCCAGCAGCCCCCTATCCCTCTCCTACGAGCAGTACTTC
once	TRBV5-4	NA	TRBJ2-5	CASSLARKETQYF	TGTGCCAGCAGCTTGGCGAGAAAAGAGACCCAGTACTTC
NA	TRBV13	NA	TRBJ2-1	CASSPGTLNEQFF	TGTGCCAGCAGCCCCGGGACTTTGAATGAGCAGTTCTTC
few	TRBV27	TRBD1	TRBJ1-5	CASSRTGGFQPQHF	TGTGCCAGCTCGAGGACAGGGGGCTTTCAGCCCCAGCATTTT
NA	TRBV19	TRBD2	TRBJ2-3	CASSVLAGKGTDTQYF	TGTGCCAGTAGTGTACTAGCGGGAAAAGGCACAGATACGCAGTATTTT
NA	TRBV5-6	NA	TRBJ1-2	CASSPGQGRANYGYTF	TGTGCCAGCAGCCCTGGTCAGGGTCGGGCTAACTATGGCTACACCTTC
NA	TRBV9	TRBD2	TRBJ2-1	CASSTLAEPYNEQFF	TGTGCCAGCAGCACCCTAGCGGAACCCTACAATGAGCAGTTCTTC
many	TRBV4-2	NA	TRBJ1-2	CASSAPQDFDYGYTF	TGTGCCAGCAGCGCCCCGCAGGATTTTGACTATGGCTACACCTTC
NA	TRBV13	TRBD2	TRBJ2-7	CASSLVVPSGFYEQYF	TGTGCCAGCAGCTTAGTTGTTCCTAGCGGTTTCTACGAGCAGTACTTC
NA	TRBV29-1	NA	TRBJ2-3	CSVVSRATTDTQYF	TGCAGCGTTGTAAGCAGGGCCACCACAGATACGCAGTATTTT
once	TRBV18	TRBD1	TRBJ2-1	CASSPPGTGVYNEQFF	TGTGCCAGCTCACCACCCGGGACAGGAGTTTACAATGAGCAGTTCTTC
NA	TRBV11-2	TRBD2	TRBJ2-7	CASSSGLAGGYEQYF	TGTGCCAGCAGCTCGGGACTAGCGGGAGGGTACGAGCAGTACTTC
NA	TRBV12-3/TRBV12-4	NA	TRBJ1-1	CASTGQVNTEAFF	TGTGCCAGCACTGGACAAGTGAACACTGAAGCTTTCTTT